The 15 T cell receptor beta chains presented below share a single source sample, sequenced in a study of blood T cell repertoires in COVID-19 (dated by TCRdb to the early 2020s). Receptor libraries were prepared by the immunoSEQ multiplex PCR assay. This is the immuneACCESS table as TCRdb keeps it, with only in-frame sequences that have V and J called. A part of the clones is gone; compared with another copy, unresolved V genes explain less than half, and the rest is unexplained. This sample holds 300,000 to 400,000 clones; about 90% were observed only once. The ten largest clones take up around 3.5% of the sample. Sequencing was done on a sample of peripheral blood. The source of these receptors is a woman younger than 35 who had recovered from COVID-19.

In its sample, this clone was seen once. CDR3 protein: CASRSGQSGNTIYF. DNA for the CDR3: TGTGCCAGCAGGAGCGGACAGTCTGGAAACACCATATATTTT. V gene TRBV6-5 combines with J gene TRBJ1-3; maybe TRBD1 (6 bases). V shed 6 bases and J shed 1 base, with 10 bases lying between them. This CDR3 region has 14 residues. Germline values: CDR1 MNHEY, CDR2 SVGAGI.

The chain couples TRBV5-1 to TRBJ2-3, with TRBD2 matching 12 bases. Germline V gene sequence: CDR1 SGHRS, CDR2 YFSETQ. Trimming at V came to 1 base and at J to 3 bases, leaving 9 bases not matched to a gene. The CDR3 consists of 18 residues. The CDR3 spells CASSLLPSGRAGTDTQYF. CDR3 in DNA: TGCGCCAGCAGCTTGTTGCCTAGCGGGAGGGCCGGGACAGATACGCAGTATTTT. The whole variable domain, remainder taken from reference TRBV5-1 and TRBJ2-3, is KAGVTQTPRYLIKTRGQQVTLSCSPISGHRSVSWYQQTPGQGLQFLFEYFSETQRNKGNFPGRFSGRQFSNSRSEMNVSTLELGDSALYLCASSLLPSGRAGTDTQYFGPGTRLTVL.

This sequence joins TRBV10-3 and TRBJ2-3; 9 bases line up with TRBD1. Germline CDR1 ENHRY, CDR2 SYGVKD. The CDR3 is 15 amino acids. V lost 6 bases and J lost 0; bases outside the gene matches: 4. CDR3 sequence (DNA): TGTGCCATCAGCCGGGACAGGGCTAGCACAGATACGCAGTATTTT. As protein: CAISRDRASTDTQYF.

The chain uses TRBV13 and TRBJ2-5; a weak D match, TRBD1 (5 bases). Germline V CDR1 and CDR2: PRHDT, FYEKMQ (reference sequence). V lost 4 bases and J lost 5, with 14 bases in between. The length of the CDR3 is 14 residues. The CDR3 bases are TGTGCCAGCAGCTCGTCGGCAGGGTCGGAGACCCAGTACTTC. Encoded protein: CASSSSAGSETQYF.

This clone was picked up one time. The chain combines TRBV3-1 (or the pseudogene TRBV3-2) with TRBJ1-2; 8 nucleotides match TRBD1. V gave up 5 bases and J gave up 2 bases; unmatched junction bases: 7. CDR3 length: 15 amino acids. Per germline, CDR1 LGHDT and CDR2 YNNKEL (reference sequence). CDR3 coding DNA: TGTGCCAGCAGCGGACCGACAGGGGTGAACTATGGCTACACCTTC. As protein: CASSGPTGVNYGYTF.

The chain joins TRBV6-6 to TRBJ2-5; 7 bases agree with TRBD1. The CDR3 consists of 13 residues. The V gene's germline CDR1 is MNHNY and CDR2 SVGAGI (reference sequence). Trimming removed 6 bases from V and 7 bases from J; junction bases left unmatched: 8. CDR3 sequence: CASSRDRVGTQYF. CDR3 coding DNA: TGTGCCAGCAGCCGAGACAGGGTTGGGACCCAGTACTTC.

For the CDR3, the DNA is TGCGCCAGCAGCCCCGACAGTGGGGCGTACAATGAGCAGTTCTTC. Translating it yields CASSPDSGAYNEQFF. V is TRBV4-1 and J is TRBJ2-1; TRBD1 might be the D (5 bases). The V gene lost 4 bases and the J gene lost 4 bases, with 14 bases spanning the gap. The germline gives CDR1 MGHRA, CDR2 YSYEKL. This CDR3 region has 15 residues.

The chain joins TRBV2 to TRBJ2-7, with 7 bases identical to TRBD1. The germline gives CDR1 SNHLY, CDR2 FYNNEI. The CDR3 runs 13 residues. V lost 5 bases and J lost 2; bases outside the gene matches: 3. This chain's CDR3 is CASSPQGAYEQYV. CDR3 in DNA: TGTGCCAGCAGTCCCCAGGGGGCCTACGAGCAGTACGTC.

The V call is TRBV12-3 or TRBV12-4, the J call TRBJ2-7; 7 bases match TRBD1. V shed 4 bases and J 4 bases; nucleotides not matched to a gene: 4. The CDR3 consists of 13 residues. The CDR3 protein is CASSSNRGYEQYV. CDR3 nucleotide sequence: TGTGCCAGCAGTTCGAACAGGGGTTACGAGCAGTACGTC.

The rearrangement joins TRBV12-5 to TRBJ2-6; a weak D match, TRBD2 (7 bases). This CDR3 has 13 amino acids. The germline gives CDR1 LGHNT, CDR2 FRNRAP. V lost 11 bases and J lost 1, with 9 bases in between. CDR3 sequence (DNA): TGTGCTGCGGGGGCGTCTGGGGCCAACGTCCTGACTTTC. This gives the protein CAAGASGANVLTF. Full variable domain (outside the CDR3, taken from reference TRBV12-5 and TRBJ2-6): DARVTQTPRHKVTEMGQEVTMRCQPILGHNTVFWYRQTMMQGLELLAYFRNRAPLDDSGMPKDRFSAEMPDATLATLKIQPSEPRDSAVYFCAAGASGANVLTFGAGSRLTVL.

This clone was picked up one time. The rearrangement joins TRBV10-2 to TRBJ2-1, with D unclear. The CDR3 length is 14 residues. V was trimmed by 6 bases and J by 5 bases, leaving 14 bases between them. CDR1 and CDR2 (germline): WSHSY, SAAADI. DNA of the CDR3: TGCGCCAGCAGACTACCAAGTGAGAACAATGAGCAGTTCTTC. Translating it yields CASRLPSENNEQFF.

This chain's CDR3 is CASSDPGYEQYV. In DNA form, the CDR3 reads TGTGCCAGCAGTGATCCGGGGTACGAGCAGTACGTC. The V and J genes are TRBV6-1 and TRBJ2-7; possibly TRBD2 for D (5 bases). V dropped 3 bases and J dropped 4 bases, with 7 bases sitting between them. Germline V gene sequence: CDR1 MNHNS, CDR2 SASEGT. The CDR3 totals 12 residues.

The rearrangement links TRBV2 to TRBJ1-5; TRBD1 is a possible D gene (5 bases). The CDR3 is 14 amino acids. The germline V gene encodes CDR1 SNHLY and CDR2 FYNNEI. Deletions cut 7 bases from V and 0 bases from J, with 10 bases between. CDR3 nucleotides: TGTGCCAGCATAGGGGAATATAGCAATCAGCCCCAGCATTTT. It specifies CASIGEYSNQPQHF.

The chain carries TRBV4-1 and TRBJ2-1, with D maybe TRBD1 (6 bases). There are 15 residues in the CDR3. Trimming removed 5 bases from V and 0 bases from J, with 11 bases in between. The germline CDR1 and CDR2 sequences are MGHRA and YSYEKL. The CDR3 DNA follows: TGCGCCAGCAGCTCAGGGGTAAGCTCCTACAATGAGCAGTTCTTC. Residues: CASSSGVSSYNEQFF.

This sequence joins TRBV11-2 and TRBJ2-1; 11 nucleotides match TRBD2. V gave up 0 bases and J gave up 7 bases; unmatched junction bases: 8. CDR3 length: 17 amino acids. Germline V CDR1 and CDR2: SGHAT, FQNNGV. CDR3 DNA sequence: TGTGCCAGCAGCTTAGATAGCCTAGCGGGAGGTAGTAATGAGCAGTTCTTC. It is translated as CASSLDSLAGGSNEQFF.